A single sample gave rise to the 24 T cell receptor beta chains below, sequenced in a study of cytotoxic CD8 clonotypes in ibrutinib-treated CLL. Profiling relied on immunoSEQ multiplex PCR, and the TCRdb table lists in-frame clones only, not all of them. The sample consists of 40,000 or so clones, around 70% of them appearing once. Source: PBMCs, taken at disease progression, from a patient treated with ibrutinib. These TCRs come from a human donor with chronic lymphocytic leukemia.

This clone was recorded once. For the CDR3, the DNA is TGTGCCAGCAGTGAGGTATTGTCCCGAAATCAGCCCCAGCATTTT. Residues: CASSEVLSRNQPQHF. The chain links TRBV6-1 to TRBJ1-5; D gene uncertain. The CDR3 has 15 amino acids. The germline V gene encodes CDR1 MNHNS and CDR2 SASEGT. V was trimmed by 3 bases and J by 4 bases, leaving 13 bases between them.

This clone was counted between two and nine times. This chain connects TRBV14 to TRBJ1-4; D may be TRBD1 (6 bases). This CDR3 is built from 17 residues. CDR1 SGHDN and CDR2 FVKESK come from the germline V gene. V was clipped by 0 bases and J by 4 bases, with 15 bases between them. In DNA, the CDR3 is TGTGCCAGCAGCCAAGACCCTTCGACAGGACTTAATGAAAAACTGTTTTTT. It codes for CASSQDPSTGLNEKLFF.

The chain uses TRBV10-3 and TRBJ2-5, with no clear D. Trimming left V 0 bases short and J 5 bases short, with 1 base between. Germline V gene lookup returns CDR1 ENHRY and CDR2 SYGVKD. The CDR3 extends over 11 amino acids. The CDR3 is CAISESETQYF. As DNA, the CDR3 is TGTGCCATCAGTGAGTCGGAGACCCAGTACTTC.

This clone came up a few times. This chain connects TRBV7-8 to TRBJ1-5; D gene unclear. Trimming took off 2 bases at V and 13 bases at J, with 18 bases between the two ends. Germline V CDR1 and CDR2: SGHVS, FQNEAQ. The CDR3 is made up of 14 amino acids. This chain's CDR3 is CASSLRREQARQHF. In DNA form, the CDR3 reads TGTGCCAGCAGCTTAAGGAGGGAGCAGGCCCGGCAGCATTTT.

This chain uses TRBV4-1 with TRBJ1-2; D gene ambiguous. The CDR3 has 15 residues. Trimming cost V 0 bases and J 4 bases, with 12 bases left between them. The germline CDR1 and CDR2 sequences are MGHRA and YSYEKL. The CDR3 DNA reads as TGCGCCAGCAGCCAAGATGGGTCGGCCTCCTATGGCTACACCTTC. It is translated as CASSQDGSASYGYTF.

The genes are TRBV5-6 and TRBJ1-3; TRBD1 aligns across 8 bases. CDR1 and CDR2 from the germline V gene are SGHDT and YYEEEE. This CDR3 is built from 15 residues. J was trimmed by 5 bases and V by 7 bases; bases with no gene match: 11. The CDR3 DNA reads as TGTGCCAGCTCTTCCGCCGGGACAGGAAGAAACACCATATATTTT. This gives the protein CASSSAGTGRNTIYF.

Only a few counts were recorded for this clone. CDR3 loop: CASRSLEGTEAFF. CDR3 sequence (DNA): TGTGCCAGCAGATCCCTGGAGGGGACTGAAGCTTTCTTT. The V call is TRBV6-5, the J call TRBJ1-1; possibly TRBD1 for D (5 bases). The CDR3 covers 13 residues. Germline V gene data show CDR1 as MNHEY and CDR2 as SVGAGI. The V end lost 6 bases, the J end lost 5 bases, and 13 bases lay between the germline ends.

The gene calls are TRBV7-6 and TRBJ1-2; possible D gene TRBD1, 5 bases. Germline CDR1 and CDR2: SGHVS and FNYEAQ. This CDR3 is built from 16 residues. Deletions cut 5 bases from V and 2 bases from J, with 18 bases between. This chain's CDR3 is CASSPLGGDANYGYTF. The CDR3 DNA sequence: TGTGCCAGCAGCCCTTTGGGGGGGGACGCCAACTATGGCTACACCTTC. The full variable domain, with the rest looked up from reference TRBV7-6 and TRBJ1-2, is GAGVSQSPRYKVTKRGQDVALRCDPISGHVSLYWYRQALGQGPEFLTYFNYEAQQDKSGLPNDRFSAERPEGSISTLTIQRTEQRDSAMYRCASSPLGGDANYGYTFGSGTRLTVV.

The gene calls are TRBV2 and TRBJ1-4, with D uncertain. Trimming took 2 bases from V and 6 from J, leaving 1 base between them. Germline V CDR1 and CDR2: SNHLY, FYNNEI. CDR3 length equals 11 residues. The CDR3 nucleotides read TGTGCCAGCAGTGAATATGAAAAACTGTTTTTT. Translating gives CASSEYEKLFF.

The rearrangement joins TRBV25-1 to TRBJ2-3; 13 nucleotides line up with TRBD2. The CDR3 has 17 residues. The V gene end was trimmed by 1 base and the J gene end by 1 base; junction bases not matched to a gene: 2. CDR1 MGHDK and CDR2 SYGVNS come from the germline V gene. The CDR3 region has the DNA TGTGCCAGCAGTGAATTAACTAGCGGGGGGGGCACAGATACGCAGTATTTT. Translated: CASSELTSGGGTDTQYF.

The rearrangement links TRBV28 to TRBJ2-1, with D unclear. Germline lookup yields CDR1 MDHEN and CDR2 SYDVKM. V lost 7 bases, J lost 9 bases, and 19 bases lay in between. The CDR3 covers 14 residues. This chain's CDR3 is CASISTSSGPEQFF. The CDR3 bases are TGTGCCAGCATATCAACAAGTTCCGGACCTGAGCAGTTCTTC.

The chain carries TRBV5-1 and TRBJ2-1; D is perhaps TRBD1 (6 bases). CDR1 is SGHRS, CDR2 YFSETQ, per germline. Trimming removed 4 bases at V and 10 bases at J, with 21 bases between. CDR3 length equals 15 residues. Here the CDR3 DNA reads TGCGCCAGCAGCCCGGGACAAGCTTCGGGAAGGGAGCAGTTCTTC. It specifies CASSPGQASGREQFF.

The chain has TRBV2 and TRBJ2-7; D is unresolved. CDR1 SNHLY and CDR2 FYNNEI come from the germline V gene. V lost 0 bases to trimming and J lost 0 bases, with 6 bases between them. This CDR3 has 14 residues. CDR3 sequence (DNA): TGTGCCAGCAGTGAAGCCCGGCCCTCCTACGAGCAGTACTTC. Its translation: CASSEARPSYEQYF.

DNA of the CDR3: TGCGCCAGCAGTGGGCGACTAGCGGGGGGGATATACACAGATACGCAGTATTTT. It translates to CASSGRLAGGIYTDTQYF. This rearrangement joins TRBV10-2 to TRBJ2-3, with TRBD2 matching 14 bases. Germline CDR1 reads WSHSY; CDR2 reads SAAADI. The CDR3 contains 18 residues. Trimming took 4 bases from V and 2 from J; bases not matched to a gene: 8.

The genes are TRBV18 and TRBJ1-2; D is uncertain. Deletions cut 5 bases from V and 3 bases from J, with 16 bases between. Germline-derived CDR1 and CDR2 are KGHSH and LQKENI. This CDR3 has 15 residues. CDR3 residues: CASSTPRGRDYGYTF. DNA for the CDR3: TGTGCCAGCTCAACGCCCCGGGGTCGGGACTATGGCTACACCTTC.

This chain uses TRBV9 with TRBJ2-1; 10 bases map to TRBD2. The CDR3 consists of 16 residues. Germline trimming cut 0 bases from V and 9 bases from J; bases unmatched to any gene: 9. The germline CDR1 and CDR2 sequences are SGDLS and YYNGEE. As DNA, the CDR3 is TGTGCCAGCAGCGTAGGCGCTAGCGGGAGTGGGTCTGAGCAGTTCTTC. It specifies CASSVGASGSGSEQFF.

This rearrangement joins TRBV21-1 to TRBJ2-5; TRBD2 is the table's D call and was not checked against the DNA. TRBV21-1 is flagged as a pseudogene. The CDR3 covers 16 residues. The CDR3 is CASRHNAYGGRETQYF. The CDR3 coding sequence is TGTGCCAGCAGGCACAACGCCTACGGGGGGCGGGAGACCCAGTACTTC.

In the case of this clone: A junction boundary mismatches the germline segment, possibly from a read error. The CDR3 loop is CASSLLSRVDYEQYF. CDR3 DNA sequence: TGTGCCAGCAGCTTATTGAGCAGGGTGGACTACGAGCAGTACTTC. The chain joins TRBV27 to TRBJ2-7, with a weak D call TRBD1 (5 bases). There are 15 residues in the CDR3. Germline V lookup: CDR1 MNHEY, CDR2 SMNVEV (reference sequence).

V and J are TRBV7-2 and TRBJ2-5; TRBD2 is a possible D gene (6 bases). V was pared by 5 bases and J by 3 bases, with 10 bases between. In germline, CDR1 is SGHTA, CDR2 FQGNSA. There are 13 residues in the CDR3. CDR3 DNA sequence: TGTGCCAGCAGCCCCGGCGGGGAAGAGACCCAGTACTTC. This encodes CASSPGGEETQYF.

V gene TRBV7-9 combines with J gene TRBJ1-6, with a weak D call TRBD1 (6 bases). The V gene's germline CDR1 is SEHNR and CDR2 FQNEAQ (reference sequence). The CDR3 contains 15 residues. V was shortened by 8 bases and J by 7 bases, with 18 bases between the two germline ends. For the CDR3, the DNA is TGTGCCAGCGCTTCTGCGACAGGTCCAAATTCACCCCTCCACTTT. This translates into CASASATGPNSPLHF.

The chain uses TRBV6-4 and TRBJ1-5; 7 bases align to TRBD1. The germline CDR1 and CDR2 sequences are MRHNA and SNTAGT. This CDR3 is built from 13 residues. With V trimmed by 9 bases and J by 7 bases, 9 bases remained unmatched. Here the CDR3 reads CASSRGSGQPQHF. CDR3 coding DNA: TGTGCCAGTAGCAGGGGGTCCGGGCAGCCCCAGCATTTT.

V and J are TRBV6-5 and TRBJ2-3; maybe TRBD2 (5 bases). Trimming removed 5 bases from V and 1 base from J, with 13 bases in between. The CDR3 runs 15 residues. Looked up from germline, CDR1 is MNHEY and CDR2 is SVGAGI. The CDR3 loop reads CASSARLGGTDTQYF. In DNA form, the CDR3 reads TGTGCCAGCAGTGCTCGCCTCGGGGGCACAGATACGCAGTATTTT.

The chain uses TRBV25-1 and TRBJ2-7; 8 bases fit TRBD2. This CDR3 spans 16 amino acids. J was trimmed by 2 bases and V by 3 bases; bases with no gene match: 9. Germline V gene data show CDR1 as MGHDK and CDR2 as SYGVNS. The CDR3 is CASSDISGGATYEQYF. The CDR3 DNA reads TGTGCCAGCAGTGATATTTCGGGGGGGGCGACCTACGAGCAGTACTTC.

V is TRBV7-9 and J is TRBJ2-6, with no clear D. CDR3 length: 13 amino acids. The germline gives CDR1 SEHNR, CDR2 FQNEAQ (reference sequence). The germline V and J ends were trimmed by 10 bases and 0 bases, with 7 bases remaining between them. The CDR3 DNA is TGTGCCACCCGAAGCTCTGGGGCCAACGTCCTGACTTTC. Translation gives CATRSSGANVLTF. The full variable domain, completed using reference TRBV7-9 and TRBJ2-6, is DTGVSQNPRHKITKRGQNVTFRCDPISEHNRLYWYRQTLGQGPEFLTYFQNEAQLEKSRLLSDRFSAERPKGSFSTLEIQRTEQGDSAMYLCATRSSGANVLTFGAGSRLTVL.